This T cell receptor (beta chain) derives from a study of T cells in Graves' hyperthyroidism and ophthalmopathy. Findings of the study overall: Among clonotypes expanded in thyroid above 0.001, most were also found in blood.

From RNA transcripts, TCR beta CDR3 regions were amplified. When the TCR CDR3 underwent first-round RT-PCR, the HTBI primer set was used. TCRdb passed the multiplex PCR reads through MiXCR, listing each CDR3 protein once. The sample has around 500,000 distinct CDR3 sequences, around a fifth seen once. This clonotype has ten or more counts. Its target is unknown. The receptor comes from a woman in her sixties or seventies with Graves' ophthalmopathy. Sequencing input: blood.

This CDR3 reads CASSEGMGAGGRGKEQYF. The CDR3 region has the DNA TGTGCCAGCAGTGAAGGAATGGGAGCGGGAGGGCGGGGAAAGGAGCAGTACTTC. The chain combines TRBV6-1 with TRBJ2-7; 10 bases align to TRBD2. The CDR3 has 18 amino acids. The V gene's germline CDR1 is MNHNS and CDR2 SASEGT. The V gene end was trimmed by 1 base and the J gene end by 7 bases; junction bases not matched to a gene: 16.